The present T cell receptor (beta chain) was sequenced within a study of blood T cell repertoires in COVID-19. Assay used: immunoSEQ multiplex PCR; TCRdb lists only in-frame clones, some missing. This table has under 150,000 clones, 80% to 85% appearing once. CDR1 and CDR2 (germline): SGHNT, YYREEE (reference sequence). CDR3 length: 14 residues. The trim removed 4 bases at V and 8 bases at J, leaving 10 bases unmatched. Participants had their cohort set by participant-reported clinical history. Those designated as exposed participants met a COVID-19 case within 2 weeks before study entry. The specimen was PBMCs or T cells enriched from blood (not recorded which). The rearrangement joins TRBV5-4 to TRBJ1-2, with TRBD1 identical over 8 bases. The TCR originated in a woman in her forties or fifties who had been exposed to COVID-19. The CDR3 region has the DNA TGTGCCAGCAGCCCAAGGACAGGGATGCTGGGCTACACCTTC. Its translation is CASSPRTGMLGYTF.